This TCR beta chain appears in the sequencing data of a study of blood T cells in healthy people across ages. Alongside a J-beta primer mix, a sample-barcoded 5' primer served in a second PCR lasting about 7 to 11 cycles. TCRdb independently ran MiXCR on the 5' RACE reads; one entry per CDR3 protein. This table has some 640,000 distinct CDR3 sequences, about 30% appearing once. This clonotype appeared many times. The TCR was taken from a woman older than 75 in good health. The material sequenced was blood.

The DNA of the CDR3 is TGTGCCAGCAGCCGAAATCCCCTCCTGACTAGCGGGGGATCAGATACGCAGTATTTT. Protein: CASSRNPLLTSGGSDTQYF. The chain carries TRBV7-3 and TRBJ2-3; TRBD2 aligns across 12 bases. CDR1 is SGHTA, CDR2 FQGTGA, per germline. This CDR3 has 19 amino acids. After removal of 5 bases from V and 4 bases from J, the junction contained 16 bases not matched to a gene.